This T cell receptor (beta chain) was identified in a study of control samples from healthy donors and cancer patients. The CDR3 has 16 residues. The germline CDR1 and CDR2 sequences are MGHDK and SYGVNS. Losses at the gene ends were 5 bases for V and 1 base for J; bases not matched to a gene: 9. Sequencing used immunoSEQ multiplex PCR; TCRdb keeps in-frame clones, though not all of them. The sample yields over 120,000 clones, around 94% seen once. Sequencing was performed on PBMCs. This clonotype originated in a man aged 55 to 70 with colorectal cancer. The rearrangement links TRBV25-1 to TRBJ1-1; 8 nucleotides agree with TRBD1. CDR3 nucleotides: TGTGCCAGCAGTCAGGGGCTGACAGGGGCGAACACTGAAGCTTTCTTT. Encoded protein: CASSQGLTGANTEAFF.